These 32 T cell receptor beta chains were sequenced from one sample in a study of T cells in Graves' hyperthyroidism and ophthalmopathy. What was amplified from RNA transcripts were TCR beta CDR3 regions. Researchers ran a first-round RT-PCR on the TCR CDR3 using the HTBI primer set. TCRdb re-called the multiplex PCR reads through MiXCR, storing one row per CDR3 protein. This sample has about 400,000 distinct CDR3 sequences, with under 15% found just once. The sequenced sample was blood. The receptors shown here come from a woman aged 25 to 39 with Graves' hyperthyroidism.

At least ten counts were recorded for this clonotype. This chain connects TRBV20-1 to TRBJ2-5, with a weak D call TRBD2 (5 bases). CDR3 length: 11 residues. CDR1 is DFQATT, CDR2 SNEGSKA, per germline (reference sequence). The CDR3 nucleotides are TGCCAGTGCGGGTTTCAAGAGACCCAGTACTTC. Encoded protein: CQCGFQETQYF.

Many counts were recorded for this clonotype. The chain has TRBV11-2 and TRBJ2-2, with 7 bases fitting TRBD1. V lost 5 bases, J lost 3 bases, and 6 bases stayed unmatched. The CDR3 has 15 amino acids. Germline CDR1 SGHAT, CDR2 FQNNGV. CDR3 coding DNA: TGTGCCAGCAGCGCCAGACAGGGAGACACCGGGGAGCTGTTTTTT. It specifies CASSARQGDTGELFF.

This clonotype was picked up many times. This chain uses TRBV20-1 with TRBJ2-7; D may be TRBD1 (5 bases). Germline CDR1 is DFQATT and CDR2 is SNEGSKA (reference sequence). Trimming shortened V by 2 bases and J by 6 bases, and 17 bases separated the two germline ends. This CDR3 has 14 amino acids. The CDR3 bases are TGCAGTGCTAGAAGGGGTGTGACAGTGGGCGAGCAGTACTTC. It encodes CSARRGVTVGEQYF.

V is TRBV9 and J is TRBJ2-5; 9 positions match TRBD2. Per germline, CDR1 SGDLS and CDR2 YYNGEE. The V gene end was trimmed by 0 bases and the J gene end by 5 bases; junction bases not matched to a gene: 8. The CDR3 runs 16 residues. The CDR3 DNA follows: TGTGCCAGCAGCGTAGGAGCGGGAGGAACGGGGGAGACCCAGTACTTC. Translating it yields CASSVGAGGTGETQYF.

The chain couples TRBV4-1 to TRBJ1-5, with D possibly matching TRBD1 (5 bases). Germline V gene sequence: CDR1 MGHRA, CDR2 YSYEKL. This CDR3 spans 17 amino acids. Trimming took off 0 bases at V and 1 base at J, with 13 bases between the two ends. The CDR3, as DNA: TGCGCCAGCAGCCAAGATCGGGCAGGGCGAAGCAATCAGCCCCAGCATTTT. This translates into CASSQDRAGRSNQPQHF.

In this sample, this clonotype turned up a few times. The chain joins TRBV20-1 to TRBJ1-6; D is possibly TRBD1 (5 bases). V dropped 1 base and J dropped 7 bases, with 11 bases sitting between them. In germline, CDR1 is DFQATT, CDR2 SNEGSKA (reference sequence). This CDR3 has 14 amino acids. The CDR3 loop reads CSARVGPTNSPLHF. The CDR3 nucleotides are TGCAGTGCTAGAGTGGGGCCGACGAATTCACCCCTCCACTTT.

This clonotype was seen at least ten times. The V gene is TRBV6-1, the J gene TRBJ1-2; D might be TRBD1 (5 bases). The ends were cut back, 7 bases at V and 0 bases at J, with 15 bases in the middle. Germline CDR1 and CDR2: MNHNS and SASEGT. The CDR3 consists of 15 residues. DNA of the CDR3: TGTGCCAGCAACACGGAGGGGCACACTAACTATGGCTACACCTTC. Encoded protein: CASNTEGHTNYGYTF.

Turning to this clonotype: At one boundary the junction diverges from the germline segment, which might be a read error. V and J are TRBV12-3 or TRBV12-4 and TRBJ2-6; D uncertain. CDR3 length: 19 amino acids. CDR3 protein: CTSSLPFLASRPGANVLTF. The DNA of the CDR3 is TGTACCAGCAGCCTCCCTTTTCTTGCAAGCAGGCCTGGGGCCAACGTCCTGACTTTC.

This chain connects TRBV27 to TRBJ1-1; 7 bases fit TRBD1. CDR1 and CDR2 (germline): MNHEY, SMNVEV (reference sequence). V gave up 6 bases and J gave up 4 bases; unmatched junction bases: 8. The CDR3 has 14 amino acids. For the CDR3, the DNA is TGTGCCAGCAGCCAGGGGGGGGAGGGCACTGAAGCTTTCTTT. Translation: CASSQGGEGTEAFF.

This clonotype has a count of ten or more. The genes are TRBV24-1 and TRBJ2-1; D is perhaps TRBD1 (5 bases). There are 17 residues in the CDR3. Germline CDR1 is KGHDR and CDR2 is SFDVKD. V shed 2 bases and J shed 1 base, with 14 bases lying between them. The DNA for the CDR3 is TGTGCCACCAGTGATTCCCTGACAGACCGATCCTACAATGAGCAGTTCTTC. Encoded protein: CATSDSLTDRSYNEQFF.

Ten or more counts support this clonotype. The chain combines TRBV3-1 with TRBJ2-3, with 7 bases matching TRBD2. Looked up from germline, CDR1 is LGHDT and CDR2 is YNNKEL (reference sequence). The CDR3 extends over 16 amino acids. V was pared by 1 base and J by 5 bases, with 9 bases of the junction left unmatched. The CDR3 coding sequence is TGTGCCAGCAGCCAAGGCGGGAGCGGACCGGTAGATACGCAGTATTTT. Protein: CASSQGGSGPVDTQYF.

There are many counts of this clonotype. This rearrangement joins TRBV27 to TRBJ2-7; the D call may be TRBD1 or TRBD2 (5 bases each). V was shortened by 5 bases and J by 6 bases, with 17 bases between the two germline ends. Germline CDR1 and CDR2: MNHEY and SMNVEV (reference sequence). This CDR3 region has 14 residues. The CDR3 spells CASSPRDLPGEQYF. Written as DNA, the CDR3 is TGTGCCAGCAGTCCCCGGGACCTACCGGGCGAGCAGTACTTC.

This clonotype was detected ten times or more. The CDR3 DNA follows: TGCGCCAGCAGCTCCCTGTGGACAGGGGCCGCCCTCATGCCGGGCTACACCTTC. Amino acids: CASSSLWTGAALMPGYTF. The rearrangement uses TRBV5-1 and TRBJ1-2; 9 bases map to TRBD1. Germline CDR1 SGHRS, CDR2 YFSETQ. This CDR3 contains 18 residues. Trimming cost V 3 bases and J 8 bases; bases outside gene matches: 20.

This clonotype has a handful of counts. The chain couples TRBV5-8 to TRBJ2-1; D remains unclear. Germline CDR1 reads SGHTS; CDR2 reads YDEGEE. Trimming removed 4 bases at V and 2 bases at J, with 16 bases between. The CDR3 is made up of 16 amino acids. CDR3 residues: CASSTDVLLTYNEQFF. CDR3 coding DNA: TGTGCCAGCAGCACCGATGTCTTACTAACCTACAATGAGCAGTTCTTC. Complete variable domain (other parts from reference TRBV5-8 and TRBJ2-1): EAGVTQSPTHLIKTRGQQATLRCSPISGHTSVYWYQQALGLGLQFLLWYDEGEERNRGNFPPRFSGRQFPNYSSELNVNALELEDSALYLCASSTDVLLTYNEQFFGPGTRLTVL.

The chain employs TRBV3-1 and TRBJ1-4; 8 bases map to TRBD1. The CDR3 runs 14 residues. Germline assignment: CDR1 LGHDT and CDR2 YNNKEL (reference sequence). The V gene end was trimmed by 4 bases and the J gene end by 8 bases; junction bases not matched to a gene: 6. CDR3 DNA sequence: TGTGCCAGCAGCCGAGGACAGGGCGCAGAAAAACTGTTTTTT. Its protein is CASSRGQGAEKLFF.

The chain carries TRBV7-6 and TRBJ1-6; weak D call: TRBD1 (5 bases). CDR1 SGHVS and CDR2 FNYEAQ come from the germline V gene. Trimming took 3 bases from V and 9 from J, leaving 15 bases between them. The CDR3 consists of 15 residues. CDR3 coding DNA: TGTGCCAGCAGCTTGAGAGACGGGGGAGGTTCACCCCTCCACTTT. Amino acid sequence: CASSLRDGGGSPLHF.

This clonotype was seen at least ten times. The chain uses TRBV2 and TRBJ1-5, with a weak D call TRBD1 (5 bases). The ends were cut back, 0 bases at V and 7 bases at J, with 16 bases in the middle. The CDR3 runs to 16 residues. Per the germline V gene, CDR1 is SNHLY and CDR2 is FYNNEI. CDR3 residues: CASSEALQSGRQPQHF. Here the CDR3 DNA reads TGTGCCAGCAGTGAAGCGCTCCAGTCAGGGCGCCAGCCCCAGCATTTT.

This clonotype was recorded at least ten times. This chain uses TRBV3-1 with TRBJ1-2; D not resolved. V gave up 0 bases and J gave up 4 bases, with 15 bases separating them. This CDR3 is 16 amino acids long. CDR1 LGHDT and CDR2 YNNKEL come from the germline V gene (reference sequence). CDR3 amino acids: CASSQDSGEFAYGYTF. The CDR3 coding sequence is TGTGCCAGCAGCCAAGATTCCGGAGAATTTGCCTATGGCTACACCTTC.

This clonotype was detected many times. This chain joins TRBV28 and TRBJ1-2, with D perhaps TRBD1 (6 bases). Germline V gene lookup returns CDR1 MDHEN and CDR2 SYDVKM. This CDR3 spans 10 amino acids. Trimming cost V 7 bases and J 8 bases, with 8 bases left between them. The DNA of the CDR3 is TGTGCCAGCACAGGGGACGGCTACACCTTC. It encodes CASTGDGYTF.

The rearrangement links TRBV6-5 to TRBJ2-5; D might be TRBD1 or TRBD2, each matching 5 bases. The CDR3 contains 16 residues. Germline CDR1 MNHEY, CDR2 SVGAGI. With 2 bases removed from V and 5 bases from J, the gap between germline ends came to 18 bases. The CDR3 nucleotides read TGTGCCAGCAGTTACCTGCGAGGGGCCCTCTCGGAGACCCAGTACTTC. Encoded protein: CASSYLRGALSETQYF.

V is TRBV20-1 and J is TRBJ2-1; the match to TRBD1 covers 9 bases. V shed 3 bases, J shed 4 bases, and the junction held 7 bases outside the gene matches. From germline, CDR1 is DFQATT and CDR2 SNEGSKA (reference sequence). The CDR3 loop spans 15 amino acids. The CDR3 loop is CSARAAGTGYNEQFF. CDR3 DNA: TGCAGTGCTAGGGCAGCCGGGACAGGGTACAATGAGCAGTTCTTC.

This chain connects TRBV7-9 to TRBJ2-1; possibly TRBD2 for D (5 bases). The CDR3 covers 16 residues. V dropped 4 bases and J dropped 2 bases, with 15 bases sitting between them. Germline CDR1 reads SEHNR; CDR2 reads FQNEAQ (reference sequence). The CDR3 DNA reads TGTGCCAGCAGCTCCAGCGCGGGCTCTACCTACAATGAGCAGTTCTTC. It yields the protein CASSSSAGSTYNEQFF.

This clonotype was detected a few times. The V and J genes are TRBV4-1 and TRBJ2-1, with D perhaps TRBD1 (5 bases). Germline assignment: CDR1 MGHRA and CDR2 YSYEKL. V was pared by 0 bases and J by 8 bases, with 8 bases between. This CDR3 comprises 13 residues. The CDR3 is CASSQDEGDEQFF. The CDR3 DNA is TGCGCCAGCAGCCAAGATGAAGGGGATGAGCAGTTCTTC.

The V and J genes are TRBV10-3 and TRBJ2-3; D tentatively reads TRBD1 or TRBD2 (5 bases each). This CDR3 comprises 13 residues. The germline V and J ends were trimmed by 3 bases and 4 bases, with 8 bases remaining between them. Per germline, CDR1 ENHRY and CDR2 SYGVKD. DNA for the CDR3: TGTGCCATCAGTGAAGTGGGGGCAGATACGCAGTATTTT. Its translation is CAISEVGADTQYF.

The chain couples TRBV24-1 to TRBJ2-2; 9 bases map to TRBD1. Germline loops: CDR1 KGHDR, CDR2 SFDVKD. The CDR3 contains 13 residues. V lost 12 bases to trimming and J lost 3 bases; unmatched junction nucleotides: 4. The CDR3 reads CAGRDRDTGELFF. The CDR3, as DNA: TGTGCCGGCCGGGACAGGGACACCGGGGAGCTGTTTTTT.

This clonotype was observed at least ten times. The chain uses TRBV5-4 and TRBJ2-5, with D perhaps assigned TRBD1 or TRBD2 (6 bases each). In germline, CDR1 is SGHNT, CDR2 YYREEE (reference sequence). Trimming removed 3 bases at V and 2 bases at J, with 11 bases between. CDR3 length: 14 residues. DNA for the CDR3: TGTGCCAGCAGCTGGGGGGCGGGACAAGAGACCCAGTACTTC. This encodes CASSWGAGQETQYF.

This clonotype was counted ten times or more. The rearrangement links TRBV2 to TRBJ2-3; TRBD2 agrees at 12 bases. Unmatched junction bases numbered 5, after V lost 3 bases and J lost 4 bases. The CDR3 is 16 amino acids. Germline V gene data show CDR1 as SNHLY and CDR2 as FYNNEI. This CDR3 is CASSERTSGVADTQYF. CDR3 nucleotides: TGTGCCAGCAGTGAGAGGACTAGCGGGGTGGCAGATACGCAGTATTTT. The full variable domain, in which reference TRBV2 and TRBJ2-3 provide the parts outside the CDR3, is EPEVTQTPSHQVTQMGQEVILRCVPISNHLYFYWYRQILGQKVEFLVSFYNNEISEKSEIFDDQFSVERPDGSNFTLKIRSTKLEDSAMYFCASSERTSGVADTQYFGPGTRLTVL.

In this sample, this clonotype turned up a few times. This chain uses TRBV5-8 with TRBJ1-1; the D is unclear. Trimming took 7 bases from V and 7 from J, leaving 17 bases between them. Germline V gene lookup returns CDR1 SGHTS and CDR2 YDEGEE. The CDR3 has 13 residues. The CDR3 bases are TGTGCCAGCCTAAGTGAAGGGAGAGTTGAAGCTTTCTTT. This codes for CASLSEGRVEAFF. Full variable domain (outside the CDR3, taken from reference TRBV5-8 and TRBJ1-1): EAGVTQSPTHLIKTRGQQATLRCSPISGHTSVYWYQQALGLGLQFLLWYDEGEERNRGNFPPRFSGRQFPNYSSELNVNALELEDSALYLCASLSEGRVEAFFGQGTRLTVV.

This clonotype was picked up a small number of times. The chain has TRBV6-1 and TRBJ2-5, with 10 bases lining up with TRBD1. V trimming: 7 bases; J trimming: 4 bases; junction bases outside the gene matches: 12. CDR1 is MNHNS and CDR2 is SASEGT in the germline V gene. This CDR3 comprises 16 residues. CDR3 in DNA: TGTGCCAGCAAGGCCGGGACAGGGGTGTTGGGAGAGACCCAGTACTTC. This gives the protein CASKAGTGVLGETQYF.

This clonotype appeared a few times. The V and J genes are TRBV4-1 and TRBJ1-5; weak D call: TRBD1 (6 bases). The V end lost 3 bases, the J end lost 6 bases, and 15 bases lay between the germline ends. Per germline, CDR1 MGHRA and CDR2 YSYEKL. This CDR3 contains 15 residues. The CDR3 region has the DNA TGCGCCAGCAGCCACGAGTGGCAGGGGAGTCAGCCCCAGCATTTT. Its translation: CASSHEWQGSQPQHF.

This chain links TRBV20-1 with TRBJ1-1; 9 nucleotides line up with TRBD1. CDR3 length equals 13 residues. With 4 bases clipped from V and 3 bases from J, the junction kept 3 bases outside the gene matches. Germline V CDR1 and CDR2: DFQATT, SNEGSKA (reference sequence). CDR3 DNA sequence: TGCAGTGCTAAGGGACAGGGTCACACTGAAGCTTTCTTT. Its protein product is CSAKGQGHTEAFF.

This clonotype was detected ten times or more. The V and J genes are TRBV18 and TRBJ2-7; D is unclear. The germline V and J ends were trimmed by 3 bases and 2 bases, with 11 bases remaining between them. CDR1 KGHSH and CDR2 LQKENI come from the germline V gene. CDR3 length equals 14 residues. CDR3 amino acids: CASSPIHPPYEQYF. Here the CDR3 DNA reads TGTGCCAGCTCACCCATCCATCCGCCCTACGAGCAGTACTTC.